One and the same sample provided the 2 T cell receptor beta chains below, sequenced in a study of cytomegalovirus exposure and HLA in healthy donors. PCR involved 60 Vbeta and 13 Jbeta primers. The assay was immunoSEQ multiplex PCR, and TCRdb's table has in-frame clones only and misses some. The sample contains around 200,000 clones, 70% to 85% of which appear only once. The sample comprised PBMCs. All receptors come from a woman between 40 and 50 years old in good health and CMV-seronegative.

The chain links TRBV9 to TRBJ2-5; the match to TRBD1 covers 10 bases. Trimming cost V 3 bases and J 2 bases; bases outside gene matches: 7. The CDR3 is 16 amino acids. Germline V gives CDR1 SGDLS, CDR2 YYNGEE. The CDR3 spells CASSARDRGGQETQYF. CDR3 coding DNA: TGTGCCAGCAGCGCCCGGGACAGGGGCGGGCAAGAGACCCAGTACTTC.

J is TRBJ2-5 and V is TRBV2; 9 bases fit TRBD1. J lost 5 bases, V lost 8 bases, and 3 bases had no gene match. Germline V gives CDR1 SNHLY, CDR2 FYNNEI. This CDR3 spans 12 amino acids. Written as DNA, the CDR3 is TGTGCCAGCCGGGACAGGGATGAGACCCAGTACTTC. This gives the protein CASRDRDETQYF.